This T cell receptor beta chain emerged from a study of blood T cell repertoires in COVID-19. Across the study: Samples representing acute and convalescent COVID-19 were sourced from the United States, Italy and Spain. From T cells, B-cell-depleted T cells, or PBMCs came the material, which was cDNA or gDNA.

A Seattle source enrolled patients during active infection and followed them longitudinally. Trimming removed 6 bases from V and 7 bases from J, with 22 bases in between. This CDR3 is 16 amino acids long. The germline V gene encodes CDR1 LNHDA and CDR2 SQIVND (reference sequence). In the source study's methods: The authors estimated nucleated cell counts from reference gene primer amplification. Some clones are missing from TCRdb's copy, which holds only in-frame ones; the method was immunoSEQ multiplex PCR. V and J calls plus clone size are reproduced from that table; the DNA served to infer D and trimming. The table shows some 360,000 clones, with 70% to 90% occurring only once.

The TCR originated in a woman in her fifties or sixties with COVID-19, enrolled during active disease. This chain links TRBV19 with TRBJ2-1, with D possibly TRBD2 on 6 matching bases. Sequencing was carried out using peripheral blood. CDR3 nucleotide sequence: TGTGCCAGTAGACTTAGCGCGGGGAGTAAAGGGAATGAGCAGTTCTTC. This translates into CASRLSAGSKGNEQFF.